This T cell receptor beta chain came from a study of blood T cell repertoires in COVID-19. Those enrolled, adults aged 18 to 89 years, came from about two dozen US areas. The CDR3 spans 17 residues. Germline V lookup: CDR1 MDHEN, CDR2 SYDVKM. J was trimmed by 1 base and V by 4 bases; bases with no gene match: 8. A single count supports this clone. The table came from immunoSEQ multiplex PCR; TCRdb's copy has only in-frame clones and leaves some out. The sample shows about 280,000 clones, 70% to 90% of them seen only once. The rearrangement uses TRBV28 and TRBJ2-1, with 9 bases that match TRBD2. The receptor comes from a woman aged 25 to 39 who had recovered from COVID-19. Input material: PBMCs or T cells enriched from blood (not recorded which). The CDR3 coding sequence is TGTGCCAGCAGTTCGGTATTCAGCGGGGGGTCCTACAATGAGCAGTTCTTC. Its translation: CASSSVFSGGSYNEQFF.